This TCR beta chain was sequenced for a study of shared clonotypes between healthy human individuals. Across the whole study: Plates per donor: three CD4 naive, three CD4 memory, two CD8 naive, one CD8 memory.

This clone has just one count. Its antigen is unidentified. The CDR3 sequence is 13 residues long. Trimming took 6 bases from V and 2 from J, leaving 11 bases between them. CDR1 is MDHEN, CDR2 SYDVKM, per germline. General study findings and limits: Between a few donors, naive CD4 clonotypes were shared at a level of roughly 5.5%. Among donors, the sharing of clonotypes was expected to be influenced by sequencing depth. Large sequencing depth failed to make sorted-subset sequencing complete, rarefaction showed.

Using immunoSEQ multiplex PCR, the repertoire was profiled, and TCRdb retains in-frame clones only, with some absent. Here the sample spans millions of clones, 90% to 95% being singletons. CD45RO-negative CD8 cells positively selected for CCR7 made up the naive population, which excluded terminally differentiated effector memory CD45RA+ cells. This TCR came from a man aged 18 to 30 in good health. Some clones in this sample may be carry-over from other donors' samples. This chain uses TRBV28 with TRBJ2-7; possible D gene TRBD2, 5 bases. Sequencing was done on a sample of naive CD8+ T cells from PBMCs. The CDR3 protein is CASRHDGTYEQYF. The CDR3 DNA sequence: TGTGCCAGCAGACACGACGGGACCTACGAGCAGTACTTC.